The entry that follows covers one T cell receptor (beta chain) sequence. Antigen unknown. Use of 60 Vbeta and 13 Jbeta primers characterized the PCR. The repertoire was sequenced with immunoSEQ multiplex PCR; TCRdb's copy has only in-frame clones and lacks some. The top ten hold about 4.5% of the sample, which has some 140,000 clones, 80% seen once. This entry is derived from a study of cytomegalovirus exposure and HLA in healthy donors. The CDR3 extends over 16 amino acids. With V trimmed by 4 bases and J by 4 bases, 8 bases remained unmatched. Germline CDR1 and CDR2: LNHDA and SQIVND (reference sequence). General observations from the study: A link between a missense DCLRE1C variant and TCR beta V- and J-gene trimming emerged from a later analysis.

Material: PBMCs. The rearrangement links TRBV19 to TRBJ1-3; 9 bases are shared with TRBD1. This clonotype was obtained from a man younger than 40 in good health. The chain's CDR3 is CASSTGTGSSGNTIYF. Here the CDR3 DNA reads TGTGCCAGTAGTACGGGGACAGGGTCTTCAGGAAACACCATATATTTT.